The rows below give T cell receptor beta chains drawn from one sample of a study of T cells after posttransplantation cyclophosphamide. The table came from immunoSEQ multiplex PCR; TCRdb's copy has only in-frame clones and leaves some out. The sample is made up of 25,000 to 35,000 clones, none counted only once. Sequencing input: PBMCs. The receptors originated from a woman aged 55-75 years in good health, CMV-negative, and a related stem cell transplant donor. Both conserved end residues are part of each CDR3. D genes are given only for firm matches. Where a row states a size, it is once, few, many or the class of an expanded clone; other rows omit it.

CDR3aa	CDR3nt	abundance	d_gene	v_gene	j_gene
CASTRASGGAGEQFF	TGTGCCAGCACCCGGGCGAGCGGGGGGGCCGGTGAGCAGTTCTTC	many	TRBD2	TRBV6-2/TRBV6-3	TRBJ2-1
CASTRFGGDRSTDTQYF	TGTGCCAGCACCCGGTTTGGGGGCGACCGCTCCACAGATACGCAGTATTTT	few	-	TRBV9	TRBJ2-3
CASRFDRAGNTIYF	TGCGCCAGCAGATTTGACAGAGCTGGAAACACCATATATTTT	many	-	TRBV5-1	TRBJ1-3
CASSLFPVETQYF	TGTGCCAGCAGTTTATTCCCGGTTGAGACCCAGTACTTC	few	-	TRBV12-3/TRBV12-4	TRBJ2-5
CASSLHREGDYGYTF	TGTGCCAGTAGTCTGCACAGGGAAGGTGACTATGGCTACACCTTC	many	-	TRBV19	TRBJ1-2
CASSPDPGQGVYGYTF	TGTGCCAGCTCCCCAGATCCGGGACAGGGAGTCTATGGCTACACCTTC	many	TRBD1	TRBV18	TRBJ1-2
CASTGGGGSAFF	TGTGCCAGCACTGGAGGCGGGGGGTCGGCTTTCTTT	many	-	TRBV7-6	TRBJ1-1
CASTLQGGLTEAFF	TGTGCCAGCACCCTACAGGGTGGCTTGACTGAAGCTTTCTTT	many	-	TRBV12-3/TRBV12-4	TRBJ1-1
CASSQERPTNEQFF	TGCGCCAGCAGCCAAGAAAGGCCCACCAATGAGCAGTTCTTC	many	-	TRBV4-1	TRBJ2-1
CASSLTGQGGETQYF	TGTGCCAGCAGTTTAACGGGACAGGGAGGAGAGACCCAGTACTTC	-	TRBD1	TRBV27	TRBJ2-5
CASSHRGGEAEAFF	TGTGCCAGTAGTCACAGGGGAGGGGAAGCTGAAGCTTTCTTT	many	TRBD1	TRBV19	TRBJ1-1
CATTLERATDTQYF	TGTGCCACCACCCTGGAGCGGGCGACAGATACGCAGTATTTT	many	-	TRBV12-3/TRBV12-4	TRBJ2-3
CAWSGKLAGGSNEQFF	TGTGCCTGGAGTGGCAAACTAGCGGGGGGTTCGAATGAGCAGTTCTTC	-	TRBD2	TRBV30	TRBJ2-1
CASSSLTSGGVPPYF	TGCGCCAGCAGCTCACTAACTAGCGGGGGGGTACCCCCGTACTTC	few	TRBD2	TRBV5-1	TRBJ2-7
CASSPRGGRGYEQYF	TGTGCCAGCTCACCGCGGGGGGGGAGGGGCTACGAGCAGTACTTC	many	TRBD2	TRBV18	TRBJ2-7
CASSLQGADEQFF	TGCGCCAGCAGCTTGCAAGGGGCCGATGAGCAGTTCTTC	many	-	TRBV5-1	TRBJ2-1